The sequence of this T cell receptor beta chain was determined in a study of vaccination and CD4 T cells after COVID-19. The study, taken as a whole, reports: Rising from about 20 to 38, the median of SARS-CoV-2-reactive clonotypes did not change significantly.

Cultured CD4+ T-cell DNA underwent Oncomine TCR Beta short-read sequencing. TCRdb re-analysed the PCR reads in MiXCR, keeping a single row per CDR3 protein. Seen here are some 13,000 distinct CDR3 sequences, about half observed once, and the top ten hold approximately 15%. Treatment indicated: approximately nine-day PBMC culture with coronavirus spike peptide pools or control peptides (ViraFEST assay). In germline, CDR1 is MNHNS, CDR2 SASEGT. CDR3 length: 11 residues. About this clonotype itself: Its antigen is not known. A read error may produce the germline difference seen at one junction end.

Sequenced material: CD4+ T cells from blood, cultured in vitro. J is TRBJ2-1 and V is TRBV6-1; 8 bases map to TRBD2. The TCR was taken from a human donor who had recovered from COVID-19. CDR3 protein: CASSLGGSGNF. In DNA, the CDR3 is TGTGCCAGCTCCCTGGGGGGTAGCGGGAACTTC.